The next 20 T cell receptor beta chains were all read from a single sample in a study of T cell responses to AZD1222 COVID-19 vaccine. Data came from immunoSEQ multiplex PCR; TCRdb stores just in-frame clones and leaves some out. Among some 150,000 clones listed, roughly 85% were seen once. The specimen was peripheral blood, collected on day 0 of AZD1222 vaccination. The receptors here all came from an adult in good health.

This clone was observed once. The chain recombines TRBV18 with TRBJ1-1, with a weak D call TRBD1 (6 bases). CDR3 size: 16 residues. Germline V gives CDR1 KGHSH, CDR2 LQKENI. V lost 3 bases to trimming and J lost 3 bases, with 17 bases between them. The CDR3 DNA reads TGTGCCAGCTCACCGGGACATCTCCTAGGGGACACTGAAGCTTTCTTT. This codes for CASSPGHLLGDTEAFF.

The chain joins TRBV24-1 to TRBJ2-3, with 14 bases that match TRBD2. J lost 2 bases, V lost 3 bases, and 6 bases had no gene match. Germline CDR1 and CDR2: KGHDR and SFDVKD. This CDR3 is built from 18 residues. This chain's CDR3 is CATSDPGLAGGHTDTQYF. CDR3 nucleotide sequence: TGTGCCACCAGTGATCCTGGACTAGCGGGGGGTCACACAGATACGCAGTATTTT.

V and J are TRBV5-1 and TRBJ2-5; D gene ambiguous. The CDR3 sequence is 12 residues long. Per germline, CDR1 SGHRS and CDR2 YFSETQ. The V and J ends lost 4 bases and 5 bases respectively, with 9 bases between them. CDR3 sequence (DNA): TGCGCCAGCAGCCCAAACCGGGAGACCCAGTACTTC. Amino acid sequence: CASSPNRETQYF.

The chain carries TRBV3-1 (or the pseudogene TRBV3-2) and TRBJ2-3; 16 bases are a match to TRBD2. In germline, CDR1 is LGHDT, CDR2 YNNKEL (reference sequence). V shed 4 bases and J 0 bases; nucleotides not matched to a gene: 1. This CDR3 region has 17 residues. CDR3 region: CASSRGLAGGSTDTQYF. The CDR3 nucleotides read TGTGCCAGCAGCCGGGGACTAGCGGGGGGGAGCACAGATACGCAGTATTTT.

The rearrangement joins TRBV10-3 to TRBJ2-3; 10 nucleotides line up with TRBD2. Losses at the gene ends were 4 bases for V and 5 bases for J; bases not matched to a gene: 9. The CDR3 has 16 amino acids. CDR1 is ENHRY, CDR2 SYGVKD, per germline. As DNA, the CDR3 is TGTGCCATCAGTGGTAAAGCGGGAGGGCGAGGAGATACGCAGTATTTT. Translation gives CAISGKAGGRGDTQYF.

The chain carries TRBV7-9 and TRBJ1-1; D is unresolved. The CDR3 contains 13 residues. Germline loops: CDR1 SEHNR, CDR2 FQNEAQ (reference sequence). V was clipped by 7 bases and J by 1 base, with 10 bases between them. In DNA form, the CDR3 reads TGTGCCAGCAACTCGTACAGGAACACTGAAGCTTTCTTT. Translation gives CASNSYRNTEAFF.

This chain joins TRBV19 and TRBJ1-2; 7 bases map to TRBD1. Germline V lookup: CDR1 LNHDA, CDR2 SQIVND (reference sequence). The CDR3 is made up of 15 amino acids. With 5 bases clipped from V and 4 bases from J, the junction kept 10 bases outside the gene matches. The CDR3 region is CASSLFDREGYGYTF. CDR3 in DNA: TGTGCCAGTAGTCTCTTTGACAGGGAAGGCTATGGCTACACCTTC.

DNA of the CDR3: TGTGCCACCAGTGGTGGGGGTGAAGCTTTCTTT. Amino acid sequence: CATSGGGEAFF. This chain links TRBV24-1 with TRBJ1-1; a weak D match, TRBD1 (5 bases). Germline CDR1 KGHDR, CDR2 SFDVKD. The CDR3 has 11 amino acids. The V gene lost 5 bases and the J gene lost 7 bases, with 7 bases spanning the gap.

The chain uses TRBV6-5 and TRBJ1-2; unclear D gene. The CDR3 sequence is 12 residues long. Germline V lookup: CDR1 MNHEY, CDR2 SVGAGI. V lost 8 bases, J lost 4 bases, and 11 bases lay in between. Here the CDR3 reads CASRSGFYGYTF. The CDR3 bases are TGTGCCAGCCGTTCGGGATTCTATGGCTACACCTTC.

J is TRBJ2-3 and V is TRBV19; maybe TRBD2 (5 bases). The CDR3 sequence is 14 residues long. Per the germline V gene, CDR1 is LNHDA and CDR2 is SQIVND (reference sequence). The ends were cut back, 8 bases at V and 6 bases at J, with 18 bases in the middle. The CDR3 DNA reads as TGTGCCAGTGCGTGGGATTATAGCGCCGATACGCAGTATTTT. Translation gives CASAWDYSADTQYF.

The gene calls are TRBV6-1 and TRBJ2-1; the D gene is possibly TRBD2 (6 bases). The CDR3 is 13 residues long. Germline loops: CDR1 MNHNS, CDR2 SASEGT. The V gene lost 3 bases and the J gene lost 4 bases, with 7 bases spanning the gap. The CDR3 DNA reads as TGTGCCAGCAGTGAGCGGGATTACAATGAGCAGTTCTTC. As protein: CASSERDYNEQFF.

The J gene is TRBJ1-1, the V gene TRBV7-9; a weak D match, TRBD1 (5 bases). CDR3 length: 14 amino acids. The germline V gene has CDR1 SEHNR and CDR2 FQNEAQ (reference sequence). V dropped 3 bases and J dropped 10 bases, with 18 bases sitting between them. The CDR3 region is CASSLPPNRRGAFF. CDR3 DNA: TGTGCCAGCAGCTTGCCGCCGAACCGTAGGGGAGCTTTCTTT.

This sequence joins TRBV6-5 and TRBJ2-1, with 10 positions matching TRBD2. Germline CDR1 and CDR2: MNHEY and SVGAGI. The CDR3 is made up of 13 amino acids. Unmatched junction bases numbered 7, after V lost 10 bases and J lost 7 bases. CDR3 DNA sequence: TGTGCCACTAAGAGCGGGGGGGGAAATGAGCAGTTCTTC. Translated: CATKSGGGNEQFF.

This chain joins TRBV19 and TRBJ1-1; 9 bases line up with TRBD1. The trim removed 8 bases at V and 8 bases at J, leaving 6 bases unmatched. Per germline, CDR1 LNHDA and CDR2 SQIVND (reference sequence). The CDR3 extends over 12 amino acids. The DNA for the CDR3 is TGTGCCAGTCGGACAGGGGAGGGCGAAGCTTTCTTT. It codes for CASRTGEGEAFF.

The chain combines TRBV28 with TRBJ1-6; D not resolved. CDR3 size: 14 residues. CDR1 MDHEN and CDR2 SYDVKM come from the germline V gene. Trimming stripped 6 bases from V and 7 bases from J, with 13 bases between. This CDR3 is CASSPEWQNSPLHF. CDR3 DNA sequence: TGTGCCAGCAGCCCCGAATGGCAGAATTCACCCCTCCACTTT.

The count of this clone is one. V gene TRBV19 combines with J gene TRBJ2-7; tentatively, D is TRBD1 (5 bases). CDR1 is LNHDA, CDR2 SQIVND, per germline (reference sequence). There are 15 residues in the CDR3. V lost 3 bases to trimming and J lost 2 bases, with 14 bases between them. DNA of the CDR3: TGTGCCAGTAGTATTGGGGCCGGGTCACCCTACGAGCAGTACTTC. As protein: CASSIGAGSPYEQYF.

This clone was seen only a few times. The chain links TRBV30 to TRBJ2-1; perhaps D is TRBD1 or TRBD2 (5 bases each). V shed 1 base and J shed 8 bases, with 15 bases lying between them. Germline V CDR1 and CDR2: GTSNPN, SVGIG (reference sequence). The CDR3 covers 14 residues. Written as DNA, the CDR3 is TGTGCCTGGAGTGCCGTTAGAACGGGGCATGAGCAGTTCTTC. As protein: CAWSAVRTGHEQFF.

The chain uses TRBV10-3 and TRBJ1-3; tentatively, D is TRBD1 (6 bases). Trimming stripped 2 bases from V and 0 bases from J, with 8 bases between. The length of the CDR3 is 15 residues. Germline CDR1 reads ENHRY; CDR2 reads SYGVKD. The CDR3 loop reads CAISETGLSGNTIYF. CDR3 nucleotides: TGTGCCATCAGTGAGACAGGGCTCTCTGGAAACACCATATATTTT.

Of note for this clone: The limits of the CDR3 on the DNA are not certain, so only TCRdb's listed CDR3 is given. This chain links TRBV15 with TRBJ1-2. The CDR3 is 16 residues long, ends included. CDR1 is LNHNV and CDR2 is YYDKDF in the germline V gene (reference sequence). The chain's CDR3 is CATSRLSGQGWYGYTF.

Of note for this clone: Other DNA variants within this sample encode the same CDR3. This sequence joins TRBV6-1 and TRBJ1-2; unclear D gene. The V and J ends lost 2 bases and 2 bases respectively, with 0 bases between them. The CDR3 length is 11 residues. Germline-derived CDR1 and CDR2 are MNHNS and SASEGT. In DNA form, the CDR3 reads TGTGCCAGCAGTGAAAACTATGGCTACACCTTC. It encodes CASSENYGYTF.